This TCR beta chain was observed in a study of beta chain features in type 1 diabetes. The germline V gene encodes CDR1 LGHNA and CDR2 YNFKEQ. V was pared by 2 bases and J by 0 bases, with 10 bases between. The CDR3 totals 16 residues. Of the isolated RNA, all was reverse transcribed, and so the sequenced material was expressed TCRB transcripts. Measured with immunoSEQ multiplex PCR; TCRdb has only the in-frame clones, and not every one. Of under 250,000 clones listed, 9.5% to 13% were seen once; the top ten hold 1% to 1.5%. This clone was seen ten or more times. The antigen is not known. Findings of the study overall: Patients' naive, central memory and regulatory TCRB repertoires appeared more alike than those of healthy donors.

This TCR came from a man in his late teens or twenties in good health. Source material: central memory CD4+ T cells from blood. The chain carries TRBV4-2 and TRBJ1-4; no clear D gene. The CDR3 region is CASSQTAGATNEKLFF. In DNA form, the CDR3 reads TGTGCCAGCAGCCAAACGGCGGGTGCAACTAATGAAAAACTGTTTTTT.